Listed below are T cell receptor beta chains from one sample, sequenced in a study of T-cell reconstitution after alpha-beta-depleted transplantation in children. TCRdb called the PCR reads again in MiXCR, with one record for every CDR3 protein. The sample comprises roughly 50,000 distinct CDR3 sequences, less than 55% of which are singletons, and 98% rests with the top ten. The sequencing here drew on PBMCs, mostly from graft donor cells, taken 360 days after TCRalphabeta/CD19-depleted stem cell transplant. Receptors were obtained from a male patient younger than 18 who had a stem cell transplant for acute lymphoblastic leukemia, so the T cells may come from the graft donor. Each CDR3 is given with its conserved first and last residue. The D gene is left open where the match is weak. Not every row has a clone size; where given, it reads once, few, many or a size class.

CDR3 DNA: TGTGCCAGCAGTTACTCGATGTGGGCAGAGACCCAGTACTTC; CDR3 protein: CASSYSMWAETQYF; D gene: .; J gene: TRBJ2-5; clone size: many; V gene: TRBV6-5
CDR3 DNA: TGTGCCAGCAGCCCCTCCGCGCTTGCAAACATTCAGTACTTC; CDR3 protein: CASSPSALANIQYF; D gene: .; J gene: TRBJ2-4; clone size: few; V gene: TRBV28
CDR3 DNA: TGTGCTAGTGGTTTGATAGGGACAGAACTTGCTTTCTTT; CDR3 protein: CASGLIGTELAFF; D gene: TRBD1; J gene: TRBJ1-1; clone size: .; V gene: TRBV12-5
CDR3 DNA: TGTGCCAGCAGTTACAGAGGGCGCGCGGGATATGGCTACACCTTC; CDR3 protein: CASSYRGRAGYGYTF; D gene: .; J gene: TRBJ1-2; clone size: .; V gene: TRBV6-5
CDR3 DNA: TGCAGCGTTGAATTTGGGGGCCAAAACTATGGCTACACCTTC; CDR3 protein: CSVEFGGQNYGYTF; D gene: .; J gene: TRBJ1-2; clone size: .; V gene: TRBV29-1
CDR3 DNA: TGCAGCGTTGAAGGGTACCAGCGGTTAGATACGCAGTATTTT; CDR3 protein: CSVEGYQRLDTQYF; D gene: .; J gene: TRBJ2-3; clone size: .; V gene: TRBV29-1
CDR3 DNA: TGTGCCAGCAGTTTTGGGGGGAAGAATTCACCCCTCCACTTT; CDR3 protein: CASSFGGKNSPLHF; D gene: .; J gene: TRBJ1-6; clone size: .; V gene: TRBV6-2/TRBV6-3
CDR3 DNA: TGTGCCAGCAGCTCAGTTCCGGGGGGGCCTGAGACCCAGTACTTC; CDR3 protein: CASSSVPGGPETQYF; D gene: TRBD2; J gene: TRBJ2-5; clone size: .; V gene: TRBV7-8
CDR3 DNA: TGTGCCAGCAGTTTAAGTGGTGGGACAGGGGGCGATGGCTACACCTTC; CDR3 protein: CASSLSGGTGGDGYTF; D gene: TRBD1; J gene: TRBJ1-2; clone size: few; V gene: TRBV12-3/TRBV12-4
CDR3 DNA: TGCGCCAGCAGCTTCGGGCAGACCCAGTACTTC; CDR3 protein: CASSFGQTQYF; D gene: .; J gene: TRBJ2-5; clone size: .; V gene: TRBV5-1
CDR3 DNA: TGCGCCAGCAGCTTGCGGACTAGCGACGAGACCCAGTACTTC; CDR3 protein: CASSLRTSDETQYF; D gene: TRBD2; J gene: TRBJ2-5; clone size: .; V gene: TRBV5-1
CDR3 DNA: TGCGCCAGCGGACAGGGGTCGAACACTGAAGCTTTCTTT; CDR3 protein: CASGQGSNTEAFF; D gene: TRBD1; J gene: TRBJ1-1; clone size: few; V gene: TRBV5-1
CDR3 DNA: TGTGCCAGCAGTCTCCCCTTCACAGATACGCAGTATTTT; CDR3 protein: CASSLPFTDTQYF; D gene: .; J gene: TRBJ2-3; clone size: few; V gene: TRBV27
CDR3 DNA: TGCGCCAGCAGCTTGGACAGTGGCAACCAAGAGACCCAGTACTTC; CDR3 protein: CASSLDSGNQETQYF; D gene: .; J gene: TRBJ2-5; clone size: few; V gene: TRBV5-1
CDR3 DNA: TGTGCCATCAGCGGGACAGGGGTCTCCGCCCCCACAGATACGCAGTATTTT; CDR3 protein: CAISGTGVSAPTDTQYF; D gene: TRBD1; J gene: TRBJ2-3; clone size: few; V gene: TRBV10-3
CDR3 DNA: TGTGCCAGCAGTTCATTGGACGGTTATCAAACCTACGAGCAGTACTTC; CDR3 protein: CASSSLDGYQTYEQYF; D gene: .; J gene: TRBJ2-7; clone size: once; V gene: TRBV12-3/TRBV12-4
CDR3 DNA: TGTGCCAGCAGCCCCAGGGTCAACACCGGGGAGCTGTTTTTT; CDR3 protein: CASSPRVNTGELFF; D gene: .; J gene: TRBJ2-2; clone size: few; V gene: TRBV27
CDR3 DNA: TGTGCCAGCAGCGGCCGGGACAGTTCCTACGAGCAGTACTTC; CDR3 protein: CASSGRDSSYEQYF; D gene: TRBD1; J gene: TRBJ2-7; clone size: .; V gene: TRBV9
CDR3 DNA: TGTGCCATCAGTGTAGCGGGAGCCGACTACGAGCAGTACTTC; CDR3 protein: CAISVAGADYEQYF; D gene: TRBD2; J gene: TRBJ2-7; clone size: .; V gene: TRBV10-3
CDR3 DNA: TGTGCCAGCTCACTGGGAGGCAGACTGGATTATGGCTACACCTTC; CDR3 protein: CASSLGGRLDYGYTF; D gene: .; J gene: TRBJ1-2; clone size: .; V gene: TRBV18
CDR3 DNA: TGCGCCAGCAGCTTTGGCCAAGAGACCCAGTACTTC; CDR3 protein: CASSFGQETQYF; D gene: .; J gene: TRBJ2-5; clone size: few; V gene: TRBV5-1
CDR3 DNA: TGTGCCAGCAGGGGGACAGCAAATCAGCCCCAGCATTTT; CDR3 protein: CASRGTANQPQHF; D gene: TRBD1; J gene: TRBJ1-5; clone size: few; V gene: TRBV12-3/TRBV12-4
CDR3 DNA: TGTGCCAGCATGTCGATCGAGGGACGCACCGGGGAGCTGTTTTTT; CDR3 protein: CASMSIEGRTGELFF; D gene: .; J gene: TRBJ2-2; clone size: .; V gene: TRBV12-3/TRBV12-4
CDR3 DNA: TGCAGTGCTAGTGGCCTCCGGGGAGAGACCCAGTACTTC; CDR3 protein: CSASGLRGETQYF; D gene: .; J gene: TRBJ2-5; clone size: .; V gene: TRBV20-1
CDR3 DNA: TGCAGCGCCCTGGGGACTAGCGGGAGAATCGAGCAGTACTTC; CDR3 protein: CSALGTSGRIEQYF; D gene: TRBD2; J gene: TRBJ2-7; clone size: .; V gene: TRBV29-1
CDR3 DNA: TGCGCCAGCAGTGAGGTTTCAATAAATGAGCAGTTCTTC; CDR3 protein: CASSEVSINEQFF; D gene: .; J gene: TRBJ2-1; clone size: .; V gene: TRBV10-1
CDR3 DNA: TGCGCCAGTCGCACAAGGACAGGCCACTACGAGCAGTACTTC; CDR3 protein: CASRTRTGHYEQYF; D gene: TRBD1; J gene: TRBJ2-7; clone size: few; V gene: TRBV5-1
CDR3 DNA: TGTGCCAGCAGCTTAGCTAGCGGGATTTACAATGAGCAGTTCTTC; CDR3 protein: CASSLASGIYNEQFF; D gene: TRBD2; J gene: TRBJ2-1; clone size: many; V gene: TRBV7-2